These 6 T cell receptor beta chains were sequenced from one sample in a study of blood T cell repertoires in COVID-19. Here immunoSEQ multiplex PCR was the method, and the copy in TCRdb shows in-frame clones only, minus some. The sample shows 87,000 or so clones, around 90% of them seen only once. Input material: peripheral blood. The receptors derive from a woman aged 50 to 60 with active or convalescent COVID-19.

The genes are TRBV5-6 and TRBJ2-7, with TRBD1 matching over 8 bases. J was trimmed by 2 bases and V by 3 bases; bases with no gene match: 7. Germline V gene lookup returns CDR1 SGHDT and CDR2 YYEEEE. The CDR3 extends over 15 amino acids. CDR3 in amino acids: CASSYRDRSPYEQYF. In DNA, the CDR3 is TGTGCCAGCAGCTACCGGGACAGGTCACCCTACGAGCAGTACTTC.

The chain combines TRBV7-6 with TRBJ2-1; the match to TRBD2 covers 9 bases. The CDR3 contains 18 residues. Germline V gene sequence: CDR1 SGHVS, CDR2 FNYEAQ. J was trimmed by 4 bases and V by 5 bases; bases with no gene match: 15. The CDR3 region has the DNA TGTGCCAGCAGCCACCCCCCCGCGGGGGGGGCTTCATACAATGAGCAGTTCTTC. This gives the protein CASSHPPAGGASYNEQFF.

Comments on this clone: Other DNA sequences in the same sample also yield this CDR3. V is TRBV7-3 and J is TRBJ2-3; D is possibly TRBD2 (6 bases). This CDR3 spans 15 amino acids. The germline V gene encodes CDR1 SGHTA and CDR2 FQGTGA. With 4 bases removed from V and 6 bases from J, the gap between germline ends came to 17 bases. CDR3 nucleotides: TGTGCCAGCAGCTCTTCCGGAGGGTCCATGGATACGCAGTATTTT. This codes for CASSSSGGSMDTQYF.

The rearrangement uses TRBV5-1 and TRBJ1-1; weak D call: TRBD1 (5 bases). The V gene lost 2 bases and the J gene lost 1 base, with 12 bases spanning the gap. Germline CDR1 is SGHRS and CDR2 is YFSETQ. This CDR3 is built from 15 residues. This CDR3 reads CASSFTIQGNTEAFF. CDR3 coding DNA: TGCGCCAGCAGCTTTACTATCCAGGGGAACACTGAAGCTTTCTTT. Full variable domain (remainder filled in from reference TRBV5-1 and TRBJ1-1): KAGVTQTPRYLIKTRGQQVTLSCSPISGHRSVSWYQQTPGQGLQFLFEYFSETQRNKGNFPGRFSGRQFSNSRSEMNVSTLELGDSALYLCASSFTIQGNTEAFFGQGTRLTVV.

This chain joins TRBV5-5 and TRBJ1-1; 8 nucleotides line up with TRBD1. Unmatched junction bases numbered 11, after V lost 2 bases and J lost 11 bases. Per germline, CDR1 SGHKS and CDR2 YYEKEE (reference sequence). The CDR3 is 14 residues long. The CDR3 region is CASSLIRQGLNAFF. CDR3 bases: TGTGCCAGCAGCTTAATCCGACAGGGGCTGAACGCTTTCTTT.

This rearrangement joins TRBV15 to TRBJ2-1, with 8 bases aligning to TRBD1. In germline, CDR1 is LNHNV, CDR2 YYDKDF (reference sequence). The CDR3 has 13 amino acids. With 0 bases clipped from V and 14 bases from J, the junction kept 6 bases outside the gene matches. The CDR3 is CATSRDQDRVKFF. CDR3 nucleotide sequence: TGTGCCACCAGCAGAGATCAGGACAGGGTGAAGTTCTTC. Full variable domain (missing parts from reference TRBV15 and TRBJ2-1): DAMVIQNPRYQVTQFGKPVTLSCSQTLNHNVMYWYQQKSSQAPKLLFHYYDKDFNNEADTPDNFQSRRPNTSFCFLDIRSPGLGDTAMYLCATSRDQDRVKFFGPGTRLTVL.